One and the same sample provided the 23 T cell receptor beta chains below, sequenced in a study of T cell repertoires in cytomegalovirus infection. These receptors have no known antigen. MiXCR, applied by TCRdb to the reads, yields one record per CDR3 protein. The sample contains some 940,000 distinct CDR3 sequences, roughly 30% of which appear only once. This specimen was cultured CD8+ T cells from PBMCs, taken from culture after CMV antigen stimulation. Receptor source: a human donor in good health (CMV status not recorded). Some clones in this sample may be carry-over from other donors' samples.

This clonotype has a count of ten or more. V and J are TRBV11-2 and TRBJ2-5; TRBD2 aligns across 8 bases. V was clipped by 4 bases and J by 1 base; unmatched bases: 14. The CDR3 is 18 amino acids. Per germline, CDR1 SGHAT and CDR2 FQNNGV. The CDR3 nucleotides are TGTGCCAGCAGCTCCTACAGGGTACTAGCGGCCCTCCAAGAGACCCAGTACTTC. Translating gives CASSSYRVLAALQETQYF.

There are a few counts of this clonotype. The chain joins TRBV6-1 to TRBJ2-3; TRBD2 is a possible D gene (6 bases). Deletions cut 5 bases from V and 1 base from J, with 19 bases between. CDR1 and CDR2 from the germline V gene are MNHNS and SASEGT. CDR3 size: 17 residues. The DNA of the CDR3 is TGTGCCAGCAGTTTAGGACTACTTTCTCTTCGCACAGATACGCAGTATTTT. Amino acid sequence: CASSLGLLSLRTDTQYF.

The chain uses TRBV6-5 and TRBJ1-2, with D perhaps matching TRBD1 (6 bases). In germline, CDR1 is MNHEY, CDR2 SVGAGI. With 8 bases removed from V and 8 bases from J, the gap between germline ends came to 21 bases. This CDR3 spans 14 amino acids. The CDR3 protein is CASGGSAGGWGYTF. DNA of the CDR3: TGTGCCAGCGGTGGATCGGCGGGGGGCTGGGGCTACACCTTC.

The chain recombines TRBV20-1 with TRBJ1-2; D uncertain. The germline CDR1 and CDR2 sequences are DFQATT and SNEGSKA (reference sequence). This CDR3 region has 11 residues. The CDR3, as DNA: TGCAGGGGGTCCGCGGGCTACTGCTACACCTTC. Protein sequence: CRGSAGYCYTF.

Comment on this clonotype: A much larger clonotype is one base distant, so this may be a read error. The chain joins TRBV7-2 to TRBJ2-1, with TRBD1 matching 9 bases. The CDR3 spans 15 residues. Germline CDR1 SGHTA, CDR2 FQGNSA. This CDR3 is CVSSRFRTGENEQFF. As DNA, the CDR3 is TGTGTCAGCAGCCGGTTCCGGACAGGGGAAAATGAGCAGTTCTTC.

The gene calls are TRBV6-2 or TRBV6-3 and TRBJ2-3; D is unclear. The CDR3 is made up of 15 amino acids. The germline gives CDR1 MNHEY, CDR2 SVGEGT. V was shortened by 6 bases and J by 0 bases, with 13 bases between the two germline ends. The CDR3: CASSKEIRSTDTQYF. CDR3 bases: TGTGCCAGCAGCAAGGAGATAAGAAGCACAGATACGCAGTATTTT.

The CDR3 DNA sequence: TGTGCCAGCAGCCAAAGGACAGGGCACACCGGGGAGCTGTTTTTT. Amino acid sequence: CASSQRTGHTGELFF. The chain couples TRBV7-9 to TRBJ2-2; the match to TRBD1 covers 8 bases. V lost 5 bases and J lost 3; bases outside the gene matches: 5. CDR1 and CDR2 from the germline V gene are SEHNR and FQNEAQ (reference sequence). This CDR3 contains 15 residues.

This clonotype appeared a few times. J is TRBJ1-1 and V is TRBV6-2 or TRBV6-3; 8 bases fit TRBD1. CDR1 is MNHEY, CDR2 SVGEGT, per germline. V lost 4 bases to trimming and J lost 7 bases; unmatched junction nucleotides: 17. The CDR3 covers 17 residues. CDR3 nucleotide sequence: TGTGCCAGCAGTTTCCTAAGGGGGACAGGACAACAACTTGAAGCTTTCTTT. Protein: CASSFLRGTGQQLEAFF.

CDR3 protein: CASSLVGASTDTQYF. CDR3 in DNA: TGTGCCAGCAGCTTAGTTGGGGCTAGCACAGATACGCAGTATTTT. This chain uses TRBV7-6 with TRBJ2-3; possibly TRBD1 for D (5 bases). Germline CDR1 and CDR2: SGHVS and FNYEAQ. V was shortened by 1 base and J by 0 bases, with 8 bases between the two germline ends. This CDR3 has 15 residues.

This clonotype was counted a few times. The chain links TRBV6-5 to TRBJ2-5; 10 nucleotides line up with TRBD2. This CDR3 has 16 residues. CDR1 is MNHEY and CDR2 is SVGAGI in the germline V gene. J was trimmed by 5 bases and V by 0 bases; bases with no gene match: 6. CDR3 DNA sequence: TGTGCCAGCAGTTACTCAAGCGGGGGGGCCGGGGAGACCCAGTACTTC. The encoded protein is CASSYSSGGAGETQYF.

This clonotype has just a few counts. This chain connects TRBV27 to TRBJ1-2, with D possibly being TRBD1 (6 bases). Germline CDR1 MNHEY, CDR2 SMNVEV (reference sequence). CDR3 length: 15 amino acids. V dropped 3 bases and J dropped 2 bases, with 13 bases sitting between them. This CDR3 reads CASSLEGHINYGYTF. As DNA, the CDR3 is TGTGCCAGCAGTTTGGAGGGACACATCAACTATGGCTACACCTTC.

The chain links TRBV2 to TRBJ1-5, with D unclear. The CDR3 is 15 residues long. Trimming removed 3 bases at V and 0 bases at J, with 9 bases between. The germline CDR1 and CDR2 sequences are SNHLY and FYNNEI. The DNA of the CDR3 is TGTGCCAGCAGTGAGCGTTTGAGTAGCAATCAGCCCCAGCATTTT. Translated: CASSERLSSNQPQHF. The full variable domain, completed using reference TRBV2 and TRBJ1-5, is EPEVTQTPSHQVTQMGQEVILRCVPISNHLYFYWYRQILGQKVEFLVSFYNNEISEKSEIFDDQFSVERPDGSNFTLKIRSTKLEDSAMYFCASSERLSSNQPQHFGDGTRLSIL.

The chain is built from TRBV29-1 and TRBJ2-2; no reliable D call. V dropped 6 bases and J dropped 1 base, with 9 bases sitting between them. Germline CDR1 reads SQVTM; CDR2 reads ANQGSEA. The CDR3 has 13 amino acids. The CDR3 spells CSVPELNTGELFF. The DNA for the CDR3 is TGCAGCGTCCCAGAATTGAACACCGGGGAGCTGTTTTTT.

The V gene is TRBV9, the J gene TRBJ1-2; 7 positions match TRBD1. Germline V gene sequence: CDR1 SGDLS, CDR2 YYNGEE. V lost 4 bases and J lost 7; bases outside the gene matches: 4. This CDR3 contains 12 residues. The CDR3 loop reads CASSQGGLGYTF. The DNA of the CDR3 is TGTGCCAGCAGCCAGGGGGGTCTTGGCTACACCTTC.

This clonotype was observed a few times. V is TRBV2 and J is TRBJ1-2, with TRBD1 matching over 8 bases. The CDR3 totals 17 residues. Germline CDR1 SNHLY, CDR2 FYNNEI. V shed 2 bases and J 4 bases; nucleotides not matched to a gene: 12. The DNA of the CDR3 is TGTGCCAGCAGTGAACGGTTGGGACAGGCAGGGAGCTATGGCTACACCTTC. Translation gives CASSERLGQAGSYGYTF.

This sequence joins TRBV7-8 and TRBJ2-1; no firm D call. CDR1 is SGHVS, CDR2 FQNEAQ, per germline. The V gene lost 5 bases and the J gene lost 0 bases, with 14 bases spanning the gap. The CDR3 has 16 amino acids. The CDR3 DNA is TGTGCCAGCAGCGTCGGGCCCTATACCTCCTACAATGAGCAGTTCTTC. Encoded protein: CASSVGPYTSYNEQFF.

This clonotype showed up just a few times. This chain connects TRBV6-5 to TRBJ1-5, with unresolved D. The germline CDR1 and CDR2 sequences are MNHEY and SVGAGI. CDR3 length: 13 amino acids. The germline V and J ends were trimmed by 0 bases and 7 bases, with 7 bases remaining between them. As DNA, the CDR3 is TGTGCCAGCAGTTACTCGCCGGTCCAGCCCCAGCATTTT. Translation: CASSYSPVQPQHF.

The J gene is TRBJ2-1, the V gene TRBV5-6; D remains unclear. The CDR3 totals 13 residues. Germline V gene data show CDR1 as SGHDT and CDR2 as YYEEEE. The V end was cut by 4 bases, the J end by 7 bases, with 12 bases between. The CDR3 bases are TGTGCCAGCAGCCCGACCCTCCGGAATGAGCAGTTCTTC. As protein: CASSPTLRNEQFF.

V usage is TRBV6-5 and J usage is TRBJ2-2; D remains unclear. Trimming left V 7 bases short and J 1 base short, with 10 bases between. The germline CDR1 and CDR2 sequences are MNHEY and SVGAGI. The CDR3 has 14 amino acids. Here the CDR3 DNA reads TGTGCCAGCAAGGCCCCCCTGAACACCGGGGAGCTGTTTTTT. This encodes CASKAPLNTGELFF.

In this sample, this clonotype turned up a few times. This CDR3 reads CASSDPSGGFQETQYF. Here the CDR3 DNA reads TGTGCCAGCAGTGACCCTAGCGGGGGTTTCCAAGAGACCCAGTACTTC. The chain uses TRBV2 and TRBJ2-5, with 10 bases aligning to TRBD2. The V segment lost 3 bases and the J segment 1 base; nucleotides outside the gene matches: 5. Germline CDR1 is SNHLY and CDR2 is FYNNEI. The CDR3 spans 16 residues. The entire variable domain, with the rest obtained from reference TRBV2 and TRBJ2-5, is as follows: EPEVTQTPSHQVTQMGQEVILRCVPISNHLYFYWYRQILGQKVEFLVSFYNNEISEKSEIFDDQFSVERPDGSNFTLKIRSTKLEDSAMYFCASSDPSGGFQETQYFGPGTRLLVL.

The count of this clonotype is one. The rearrangement links TRBV4-3 to TRBJ2-3; D unresolved. CDR1 LGHNA and CDR2 YSLEER come from the germline V gene. Trimming removed 10 bases at V and 6 bases at J, with 17 bases between. The CDR3 is 13 residues long. The CDR3 coding sequence is TGCGCCACCGGTAGGCCTCTGGGGGATACGCAGTATTTT. Translating it yields CATGRPLGDTQYF.

The genes are TRBV6-4 and TRBJ2-1; 7 nucleotides match TRBD2. This CDR3 region has 16 residues. CDR1 MRHNA and CDR2 SNTAGT come from the germline V gene. Germline trimming cut 5 bases from V and 4 bases from J; bases unmatched to any gene: 11. CDR3 region: CASSPRRGGGYNEQFF. CDR3 nucleotide sequence: TGTGCCAGCAGTCCCAGGAGGGGCGGGGGTTACAATGAGCAGTTCTTC.

The chain recombines TRBV5-6 with TRBJ2-7, with D perhaps TRBD1 (6 bases). The V and J ends lost 0 bases and 4 bases respectively, with 11 bases between them. Germline CDR1 is SGHDT and CDR2 is YYEEEE. The CDR3 is 14 residues long. CDR3 amino acids: CASSLEPGEYEQYV. The CDR3 coding sequence is TGTGCCAGCAGCTTGGAGCCAGGGGAATACGAGCAGTACGTC.